These 22 T cell receptor beta chains came from one sample sequenced in a study of technical replicates of blood from a handful of donors. Repertoires were generated with immunoSEQ multiplex PCR, while TCRdb's copy carries only in-frame clones and drops some. Seen here are about 17,000 clones, about nine tenths observed once, and the top ten hold roughly 12%. Sequenced: PBMCs. Every receptor here comes from a human donor in good health.

This chain connects TRBV28 to TRBJ2-7; D is possibly TRBD2 (6 bases). The CDR3 sequence is 12 residues long. The V end lost 6 bases, the J end lost 3 bases, and 9 bases lay between the germline ends. Looked up from germline, CDR1 is MDHEN and CDR2 is SYDVKM. DNA for the CDR3: TGTGCCAGCAGGACGGGACTCTACGAGCAGTACTTC. This codes for CASRTGLYEQYF. Filled out from reference TRBV28 and TRBJ2-7, the complete variable domain reads DVKVTQSSRYLVKRTGEKVFLECVQDMDHENMFWYRQDPGLGLRLIYFSYDVKMKEKGDIPEGYSVSREKKERFSLILESASTNQTSMYLCASRTGLYEQYFGPGTRLTVT.

The chain recombines TRBV5-4 with TRBJ2-3, with TRBD2 matching 7 bases. The CDR3 sequence is 15 residues long. The germline V gene encodes CDR1 SGHNT and CDR2 YYREEE (reference sequence). V lost 2 bases to trimming and J lost 3 bases; unmatched junction nucleotides: 6. The CDR3 region is CASSFPSGGTDTQYF. The DNA of the CDR3 is TGTGCCAGCAGCTTCCCTAGCGGTGGGACAGATACGCAGTATTTT. The whole variable domain, remainder taken from reference TRBV5-4 and TRBJ2-3, is ETGVTQSPTHLIKTRGQQVTLRCSSQSGHNTVSWYQQALGQGPQFIFQYYREEENGRGNFPPRFSGLQFPNYSSELNVNALELDDSALYLCASSFPSGGTDTQYFGPGTRLTVL.

The chain links TRBV7-9 to TRBJ2-1, with D possibly being TRBD2 (5 bases). The V gene's germline CDR1 is SEHNR and CDR2 FQNEAQ (reference sequence). Deletions cut 4 bases from V and 10 bases from J, with 17 bases between. The CDR3 spans 14 residues. CDR3 coding DNA: TGTGCCAGCAGCTCGACCGTGGACGGACTGGAGCAGTTCTTC. This translates into CASSSTVDGLEQFF.

The gene calls are TRBV30 and TRBJ2-1, with D possibly matching TRBD2 (5 bases). V lost 4 bases, J lost 5 bases, and 21 bases lay in between. The CDR3 consists of 16 residues. Germline loops: CDR1 GTSNPN, CDR2 SVGIG (reference sequence). The CDR3 sequence is CAWTGLGSQADNEQFF. The CDR3 DNA follows: TGTGCCTGGACAGGTCTCGGCAGCCAAGCGGACAATGAGCAGTTCTTC.

The chain is built from TRBV28 and TRBJ2-3, with D maybe TRBD2 (5 bases). Trimming removed 5 bases from V and 10 bases from J, with 16 bases in between. This CDR3 comprises 13 residues. The germline gives CDR1 MDHEN, CDR2 SYDVKM. CDR3 amino acids: CASSADYLKAQYF. The DNA of the CDR3 is TGTGCCAGCAGTGCTGACTACCTCAAGGCGCAGTATTTT.

This chain uses TRBV19 with TRBJ1-2; 8 nucleotides match TRBD1. The V gene's germline CDR1 is LNHDA and CDR2 SQIVND (reference sequence). V was clipped by 4 bases and J by 5 bases; unmatched bases: 3. The CDR3 consists of 13 residues. Here the CDR3 reads CASSTGQGYGYTF. The CDR3 DNA reads TGTGCCAGTAGTACAGGACAGGGATATGGCTACACCTTC.

V gene TRBV6-5 combines with J gene TRBJ2-1; 8 bases are a match to TRBD2. CDR3 length: 13 residues. From germline, CDR1 is MNHEY and CDR2 SVGAGI. V dropped 6 bases and J dropped 9; count of bases not matched to a gene: 7. The CDR3 nucleotides are TGTGCCAGCAGGCCAGCGGGAGTTGGTGAGCAGTTCTTC. It encodes CASRPAGVGEQFF.

In DNA form, the CDR3 reads TGTGCCAGCTCTTCCTCCGGGGGGCTTCAGCCCCAGCATTTT. This codes for CASSSSGGLQPQHF. This chain joins TRBV18 and TRBJ1-5, with D possibly TRBD1 on 6 matching bases. V dropped 6 bases and J dropped 6 bases, with 15 bases sitting between them. Per the germline V gene, CDR1 is KGHSH and CDR2 is LQKENI. The CDR3 extends over 14 amino acids.

This rearrangement joins TRBV5-1 to TRBJ1-3; 8 bases align to TRBD1. The CDR3 has 15 residues. Germline V lookup: CDR1 SGHRS, CDR2 YFSETQ. The V and J ends lost 2 bases and 2 bases, in that order; junction bases with no gene match: 3. The CDR3 here is CASSLQGVPGNTIYF. The CDR3 DNA sequence: TGCGCCAGCAGCTTACAGGGGGTTCCTGGAAACACCATATATTTT.

This rearrangement joins TRBV5-1 to TRBJ2-7, with 8 nucleotides matching TRBD2. The CDR3 spans 15 residues. Germline-derived CDR1 and CDR2 are SGHRS and YFSETQ. Trimming took 0 bases from V and 5 from J; bases not matched to a gene: 7. CDR3 in amino acids: CASSLAKRERDEQYF. The CDR3 bases are TGCGCCAGCAGCTTGGCCAAGCGGGAGAGGGACGAGCAGTACTTC.

The rearrangement joins TRBV6-4 to TRBJ2-6; D remains ambiguous. V was shortened by 5 bases and J by 0 bases, with 8 bases between the two germline ends. This CDR3 comprises 15 residues. Germline loops: CDR1 MRHNA, CDR2 SNTAGT. The CDR3 sequence is CASSPDISGANVLTF. DNA of the CDR3: TGTGCCAGCAGTCCCGACATCTCTGGGGCCAACGTCCTGACTTTC.

The V call is TRBV29-1, the J call TRBJ2-1; 7 positions match TRBD2. V lost 6 bases, J lost 1 base, and 15 bases stayed unmatched. The CDR3 sequence is 17 residues long. Germline CDR1 reads SQVTM; CDR2 reads ANQGSEA. CDR3 nucleotide sequence: TGCAGCGTCCAAGGACTAGGTAGGACCGATTCCTACAATGAGCAGTTCTTC. Residues: CSVQGLGRTDSYNEQFF.

The sample holds a few counts of this clone. V is TRBV10-3 and J is TRBJ1-5; 9 bases line up with TRBD1. Germline V gene sequence: CDR1 ENHRY, CDR2 SYGVKD. V was clipped by 10 bases and J by 3 bases; unmatched bases: 13. The CDR3 consists of 16 residues. Here the CDR3 DNA reads TGTGCCACCGGGGGACAGGGAGGGATTAACAATCAGCCCCAGCATTTT. Residues: CATGGQGGINNQPQHF.

The V gene is TRBV5-1, the J gene TRBJ1-2; 7 bases agree with TRBD1. Germline V gene data show CDR1 as SGHRS and CDR2 as YFSETQ. There are 14 residues in the CDR3. V was clipped by 4 bases and J by 1 base; unmatched bases: 4. The CDR3 bases are TGCGCCAGCAGCGCAGGGGACAGTAACTATGGCTACACCTTC. As protein: CASSAGDSNYGYTF. The variable domain in full, completed from reference TRBV5-1 and TRBJ1-2, reads KAGVTQTPRYLIKTRGQQVTLSCSPISGHRSVSWYQQTPGQGLQFLFEYFSETQRNKGNFPGRFSGRQFSNSRSEMNVSTLELGDSALYLCASSAGDSNYGYTFGSGTRLTVV.

This rearrangement joins TRBV2 to TRBJ1-1; a weak D match, TRBD1 (5 bases). Germline V CDR1 and CDR2: SNHLY, FYNNEI. This CDR3 is 14 amino acids long. Trimming cost V 7 bases and J 4 bases, with 16 bases left between them. The CDR3 DNA reads as TGTGCCAGCACGGGCGCAGGGCCGGGCACTGAAGCTTTCTTT. This gives the protein CASTGAGPGTEAFF.

The rearrangement joins TRBV7-9 to TRBJ1-4; D is possibly TRBD1 (6 bases). Germline CDR1 and CDR2: SEHNR and FQNEAQ (reference sequence). Trimming shortened V by 11 bases and J by 0 bases, and 16 bases separated the two germline ends. The CDR3 consists of 15 residues. The CDR3 spells CAGSGAPPTNEKLFF. The CDR3 region has the DNA TGTGCCGGCTCAGGGGCCCCACCAACTAATGAAAAACTGTTTTTT.

This chain uses TRBV25-1 with TRBJ2-2; 9 bases are shared with TRBD2. CDR1 and CDR2 from the germline V gene are MGHDK and SYGVNS. With 3 bases clipped from V and 3 bases from J, the junction kept 5 bases outside the gene matches. This CDR3 spans 16 amino acids. The CDR3 loop reads CASSDSRGGDTGELFF. The CDR3 DNA reads TGTGCCAGCAGTGATTCGCGGGGGGGGGACACCGGGGAGCTGTTTTTT.

V and J are TRBV5-1 and TRBJ1-1; D remains unclear. This CDR3 spans 13 amino acids. Deletions cut 7 bases from V and 0 bases from J, with 10 bases between. Germline loops: CDR1 SGHRS, CDR2 YFSETQ. The CDR3 nucleotides read TGCGCCAGCGCGAGAGGGATGAACACTGAAGCTTTCTTT. It is translated as CASARGMNTEAFF.

The chain combines TRBV4-1 with TRBJ2-2, with 7 bases aligning to TRBD1. This CDR3 has 14 amino acids. Germline V lookup: CDR1 MGHRA, CDR2 YSYEKL. V was pared by 4 bases and J by 5 bases, with 4 bases of the junction left unmatched. The DNA of the CDR3 is TGCGCCAGCAGCCCGGACAGGACAACCGGGGAGCTGTTTTTT. It codes for CASSPDRTTGELFF.

The chain is built from TRBV27 and TRBJ2-2, with TRBD2 matching over 11 bases. The CDR3 is made up of 16 amino acids. With 6 bases clipped from V and 6 bases from J, the junction kept 9 bases outside the gene matches. Germline V gives CDR1 MNHEY, CDR2 SMNVEV (reference sequence). The CDR3, as DNA: TGTGCCAGCAGCCTGATAGCGGGAGGGCCCCCCGGGGAGCTGTTTTTT. It encodes CASSLIAGGPPGELFF.

The table lists this clone with a count of one. This rearrangement joins TRBV5-6 to TRBJ2-3; possibly TRBD2 for D (5 bases). This CDR3 spans 14 amino acids. Trimming took 6 bases from V and 3 from J, leaving 14 bases between them. CDR1 and CDR2 (germline): SGHDT, YYEEEE. The CDR3 protein is CASTFGSGTDTQYF. As DNA, the CDR3 is TGTGCCAGCACTTTTGGGTCGGGGACAGATACGCAGTATTTT.

This chain connects TRBV4-2 to TRBJ2-7; possibly TRBD1 for D (6 bases). Trimming shortened V by 4 bases and J by 2 bases, and 15 bases separated the two germline ends. The germline V gene has CDR1 LGHNA and CDR2 YNFKEQ. The CDR3 sequence is 15 residues long. DNA for the CDR3: TGTGCCAGCAGCCCGAGGGGGAACCCCACCTACGAGCAGTACTTC. Amino acid sequence: CASSPRGNPTYEQYF.